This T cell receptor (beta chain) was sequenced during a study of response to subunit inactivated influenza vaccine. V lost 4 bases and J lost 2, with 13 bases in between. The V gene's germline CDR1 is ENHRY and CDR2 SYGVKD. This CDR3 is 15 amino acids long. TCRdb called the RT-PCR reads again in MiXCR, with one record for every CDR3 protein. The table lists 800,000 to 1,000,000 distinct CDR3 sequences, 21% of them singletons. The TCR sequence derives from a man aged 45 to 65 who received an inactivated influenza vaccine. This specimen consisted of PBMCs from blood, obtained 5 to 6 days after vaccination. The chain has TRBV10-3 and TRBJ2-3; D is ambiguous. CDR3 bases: TGTGCCATCAGTGCTATGCGGCGCCTCACAGATACGCAGTATTTT. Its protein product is CAISAMRRLTDTQYF.